This T cell receptor beta chain emerged from a study of blood T cell repertoires in COVID-19. Germline V gives CDR1 SGHRS, CDR2 YFSETQ. The V segment lost 4 bases and the J segment 4 bases; nucleotides outside the gene matches: 7. This CDR3 comprises 14 residues. Sequencing used immunoSEQ multiplex PCR; TCRdb keeps in-frame clones, though not all of them. The data contain some 150,000 clones, around 86% of them seen just once; the ten biggest clones take up less than 2.5%. V usage is TRBV5-1 and J usage is TRBJ2-7; TRBD1 matches at 8 bases. The sample comprised peripheral blood. This TCR was recovered from a man in his fifties or sixties with active COVID-19. The CDR3 nucleotides read TGCGCCAGCAGCCCCGGACAGGGAGTGTACGAGCAGTACTTC. It specifies CASSPGQGVYEQYF.